These 23 T cell receptor beta chains originate from one sample sequenced in a study of neurological immune-mediated disorders. One entry per CDR3 protein results from TCRdb running MiXCR on the 5' RACE reads. The sample contains 74,000 or so distinct CDR3 sequences, 9.4% of which appear only once. Sample: PBMCs. These receptors originate from a man aged 45-65 years in good health.

The chain uses TRBV9 and TRBJ2-1; no definite D call. V lost 3 bases, J lost 4 bases, and 8 bases lay in between. CDR3 length equals 13 residues. Germline V lookup: CDR1 SGDLS, CDR2 YYNGEE. In DNA form, the CDR3 reads TGTGCCAGCAGCGCCCTCCAATACAATGAGCAGTTCTTC. Protein: CASSALQYNEQFF.

This clonotype qualifies as medium-sized (0.01 to 0.1%). The gene calls are TRBV12-3 or TRBV12-4 and TRBJ2-1; a possible D gene is TRBD2 (5 bases). Trimming removed 6 bases at V and 7 bases at J, with 16 bases between. CDR3 size: 14 residues. In DNA form, the CDR3 reads TGTGCCAGCAGCCTCAGCGGATTGGGTAATGAGCAGTTCTTC. Amino acid sequence: CASSLSGLGNEQFF.

This clonotype has at least ten counts. The V and J genes are TRBV6-5 and TRBJ2-1; 11 bases align to TRBD2. With 5 bases clipped from V and 2 bases from J, the junction kept 8 bases outside the gene matches. CDR3 length: 17 residues. Germline CDR1 reads MNHEY; CDR2 reads SVGAGI. Written as DNA, the CDR3 is TGTGCCAGCAGTAGGTCGGGTAGCGGGGGGGCCTACAATGAGCAGTTCTTC. Protein product: CASSRSGSGGAYNEQFF.

This clonotype was counted only a few times. J is TRBJ1-2 and V is TRBV7-8; 7 bases fit TRBD1. The CDR3 length is 13 residues. Germline CDR1 reads SGHVS; CDR2 reads FQNEAQ. J gave up 4 bases and V 7 bases, and 6 bases lay outside the gene matches. CDR3 region: CASTLGQLYGYTF. As DNA, the CDR3 is TGTGCCAGCACCTTGGGACAGCTCTATGGCTACACCTTC.

As for this clonotype: A read error is possible here, since a much larger clone lies one base away. This chain links TRBV12-3 or TRBV12-4 with TRBJ2-7, with D possibly being TRBD1 (5 bases). The V and J ends lost 2 bases and 2 bases respectively, with 13 bases between them. CDR3 length equals 15 residues. CDR3 coding DNA: TGTGCCAGCAGTTTATTGTACAGGTCACCCTACGAGCAGTACTTC. Translated, it gives CASSLLYRSPYEQYF.

The sample holds many counts of this clonotype. This rearrangement joins TRBV28 to TRBJ1-6; D possibly corresponds to TRBD1 (6 bases). V lost 6 bases and J 7 bases, leaving 16 bases between the germline ends. Germline V gene sequence: CDR1 MDHEN, CDR2 SYDVKM. This CDR3 contains 15 residues. As DNA, the CDR3 is TGTGCCAGCAGCCCCAGGGGACGGAGAAATTCACCCCTCCACTTT. Translating gives CASSPRGRRNSPLHF.

The sample holds many counts of this clonotype. This CDR3 reads CASSYGRLVAPYEQYF. CDR3 DNA sequence: TGTGCCAGCAGTTACGGCCGACTAGTAGCTCCCTACGAGCAGTACTTC. The chain is built from TRBV6-5 and TRBJ2-7; maybe TRBD2 (6 bases). Trimming pared 2 bases from V and 2 bases from J, leaving 16 bases between. The CDR3 is 16 residues long. Germline values: CDR1 MNHEY, CDR2 SVGAGI.

This clonotype was observed many times. The genes are TRBV29-1 and TRBJ1-6; 7 bases map to TRBD1. V trimming: 6 bases; J trimming: 0 bases; junction bases outside the gene matches: 5. Germline CDR1 is SQVTM and CDR2 is ANQGSEA. The CDR3 sequence is 15 residues long. CDR3 bases: TGCAGCGTAGGGGACAGCGGCTCCTATAATTCACCCCTCCACTTT. This encodes CSVGDSGSYNSPLHF.

This clonotype has ten or more counts. This chain connects TRBV9 to TRBJ1-3; 7 nucleotides line up with TRBD1. CDR3 length equals 15 residues. Germline V gene sequence: CDR1 SGDLS, CDR2 YYNGEE. V shed 10 bases and J 3 bases; nucleotides not matched to a gene: 13. CDR3 amino acids: CAASTGDSLGNTIYF. Written as DNA, the CDR3 is TGTGCCGCTTCCACGGGGGACAGCCTTGGAAACACCATATATTTT. The complete variable domain, with remaining parts taken from reference TRBV9 and TRBJ1-3, reads DSGVTQTPKHLITATGQRVTLRCSPRSGDLSVYWYQQSLDQGLQFLIQYYNGEERAKGNILERFSAQQFPDLHSELNLSSLELGDSALYFCAASTGDSLGNTIYFGEGSWLTVV.

In this sample, this clonotype turned up many times. V and J are TRBV5-1 and TRBJ2-1; 9 bases are shared with TRBD2. Germline V gives CDR1 SGHRS, CDR2 YFSETQ. The CDR3 totals 16 residues. The V and J ends lost 7 bases and 1 base, in that order; junction bases with no gene match: 9. The CDR3 spells CASGLAGSPSYNEQFF. The DNA for the CDR3 is TGCGCCAGCGGGCTAGCGGGGTCCCCTTCCTACAATGAGCAGTTCTTC.

In this sample, this clonotype turned up many times. The rearrangement uses TRBV5-1 and TRBJ2-1; 7 bases agree with TRBD2. The CDR3 runs 13 residues. Trimming cost V 4 bases and J 3 bases; bases outside gene matches: 1. Germline V gene lookup returns CDR1 SGHRS and CDR2 YFSETQ. The CDR3: CASSSGNYNEQFF. CDR3 sequence (DNA): TGCGCCAGCAGCAGCGGGAACTACAATGAGCAGTTCTTC.

The sample holds a few counts of this clonotype. This chain joins TRBV5-5 and TRBJ2-7; D not resolved. Germline CDR1 SGHKS, CDR2 YYEKEE (reference sequence). V dropped 4 bases and J dropped 3 bases, with 5 bases sitting between them. The CDR3 covers 11 residues. The CDR3 DNA reads as TGTGCCAGCAGCAACATCTACGAGCAGTACTTC. Its translation: CASSNIYEQYF. Together with reference TRBV5-5 and TRBJ2-7, the CDR3 gives the full variable domain: DAGVTQSPTHLIKTRGQQVTLRCSPISGHKSVSWYQQVLGQGPQFIFQYYEKEERGRGNFPDRFSARQFPNYSSELNVNALLLGDSALYLCASSNIYEQYFGPGTRLTVT.

The sample holds many counts of this clonotype. The chain joins TRBV14 to TRBJ2-1; D gene unclear. V was cut by 5 bases and J by 6 bases, with 5 bases left in between. The CDR3 is 11 residues long. Per germline, CDR1 SGHDN and CDR2 FVKESK. CDR3 in amino acids: CASSKSNEQFF. The CDR3 bases are TGTGCCAGCAGCAAATCCAATGAGCAGTTCTTC.

Worth noting for this clonotype: A read error may explain this, as a much larger clone is one base away. The chain employs TRBV3-1 and TRBJ2-7, with TRBD1 as a possible D gene (5 bases). V lost 4 bases, J lost 2 bases, and 12 bases lay in between. The CDR3 length is 14 residues. Looked up from germline, CDR1 is LGHDT and CDR2 is YNNKEL (reference sequence). DNA of the CDR3: TGTGCCAGCAGCCTCGGACACAAAACCTACGAGCAGTACTTC. It encodes CASSLGHKTYEQYF.

This clonotype was picked up many times. This chain links TRBV5-8 with TRBJ1-1; no clear D gene. This CDR3 has 14 amino acids. V lost 1 base and J 6 bases, leaving 13 bases between the germline ends. Per germline, CDR1 SGHTS and CDR2 YDEGEE. Here the CDR3 DNA reads TGTGCCAGCAGCTTGTCAGGCGGGATAGCTGAAGCTTTCTTT. This sequence encodes CASSLSGGIAEAFF.

This clonotype was picked up many times. The chain recombines TRBV7-3 with TRBJ2-7; D may be TRBD2 (6 bases). The CDR3 consists of 14 residues. CDR1 and CDR2 from the germline V gene are SGHTA and FQGTGA. V was clipped by 5 bases and J by 4 bases, with 15 bases between them. The CDR3 is CASSPDAGRYEQYF. Here the CDR3 DNA reads TGTGCCAGCAGCCCAGACGCGGGGAGATACGAGCAGTACTTC.

This clonotype came up many times. The chain's CDR3 is CASSPGAVTYEQYF. For the CDR3, the DNA is TGTGCCAGCAGCCCCGGGGCGGTGACCTACGAGCAGTACTTC. The V and J genes are TRBV7-9 and TRBJ2-7; D possibly uses TRBD1 or TRBD2 (5 bases each). CDR3 size: 14 residues. Trimming stripped 5 bases from V and 2 bases from J, with 13 bases between. In germline, CDR1 is SEHNR, CDR2 FQNEAQ (reference sequence).

This clonotype was detected many times. In DNA, the CDR3 is TGTGCCAGCAGGCCCGGGACAGGGTCCTACGAGCAGTACTTC. Translated: CASRPGTGSYEQYF. The rearrangement joins TRBV12-3 or TRBV12-4 to TRBJ2-7; 9 bases line up with TRBD1. The CDR3 extends over 14 amino acids. Trimming cost V 6 bases and J 1 base; bases outside gene matches: 4.

This clonotype was observed many times. The chain uses TRBV6-5 and TRBJ2-1; the match to TRBD2 covers 16 bases. After removal of 2 bases from V and 1 base from J, the junction contained 5 bases not matched to a gene. Germline CDR1 reads MNHEY; CDR2 reads SVGAGI. The CDR3 sequence is 19 residues long. The chain's CDR3 is CASSYKGLAGGPSYNEQFF. CDR3 bases: TGTGCCAGCAGTTACAAGGGACTAGCGGGAGGGCCGTCCTACAATGAGCAGTTCTTC.

This clonotype was seen more than once but under ten times. The CDR3 sequence: CASSWTSGRIIETQYF. CDR3 nucleotides: TGTGCCAGCAGTTGGACTAGCGGGAGGATTATTGAGACCCAGTACTTC. The chain joins TRBV27 to TRBJ2-5; 14 bases line up with TRBD2. This CDR3 has 16 amino acids. J was trimmed by 5 bases and V by 4 bases; bases with no gene match: 6. From germline, CDR1 is MNHEY and CDR2 SMNVEV (reference sequence).

The table lists this clonotype with many counts. The chain has TRBV7-2 and TRBJ2-1; 8 bases fit TRBD2. The CDR3 sequence is 14 residues long. V was clipped by 3 bases and J by 3 bases; unmatched bases: 1. Germline lookup yields CDR1 SGHTA and CDR2 FQGNSA. The DNA for the CDR3 is TGTGCCAGCAGCTTTAGCGGGATCTACAATGAGCAGTTCTTC. Amino acids: CASSFSGIYNEQFF.

This clonotype was seen repeatedly, ten times or more. The rearrangement joins TRBV5-8 to TRBJ1-4; 7 bases are shared with TRBD1. V lost 4 bases to trimming and J lost 0 bases; unmatched junction nucleotides: 9. The germline CDR1 and CDR2 sequences are SGHTS and YDEGEE. This CDR3 region has 17 residues. The CDR3 bases are TGTGCCAGCAGCGGCCGGGACAGCATTTCAACTAATGAAAAACTGTTTTTT. Amino acids: CASSGRDSISTNEKLFF.

This clonotype was seen only a few times. V gene TRBV20-1 combines with J gene TRBJ2-2; D may be TRBD1 (5 bases). The CDR3 totals 14 residues. Trimming took 6 bases from V and 1 from J, leaving 12 bases between them. CDR1 and CDR2 (germline): DFQATT, SNEGSKA (reference sequence). The CDR3, as DNA: TGCAGTGCCACCCCAGGGATGAACACCGGGGAGCTGTTTTTT. Protein sequence: CSATPGMNTGELFF.